This entry lists 31 T cell receptor beta chains sequenced from one sample in a study of cytomegalovirus exposure and HLA in healthy donors. Vbeta (60) and Jbeta (13) primers were used in the PCR. Assay used: immunoSEQ multiplex PCR; TCRdb lists only in-frame clones, some missing. The sample lists over 100,000 clones, over 75% occurring once. Sequencing used PBMCs. These receptors were taken from a male donor in good health and CMV-seropositive.

The chain combines TRBV28 with TRBJ1-1, with D possibly matching TRBD1 (5 bases). The CDR3 spans 11 residues. V shed 5 bases and J shed 10 bases, with 11 bases lying between them. The germline V gene has CDR1 MDHEN and CDR2 SYDVKM. The DNA for the CDR3 is TGTGCCAGCAGTGCGACAGTGGGAGCTTTCTTT. Translating gives CASSATVGAFF.

This chain connects TRBV11-2 to TRBJ2-1, with 11 bases lining up with TRBD2. V was pared by 5 bases and J by 6 bases, with 6 bases of the junction left unmatched. The germline CDR1 and CDR2 sequences are SGHAT and FQNNGV. CDR3 length: 15 amino acids. This CDR3 reads CASSQLAGDFNEQFF. The CDR3 nucleotides are TGTGCCAGCAGCCAACTAGCGGGGGATTTCAATGAGCAGTTCTTC.

The chain uses TRBV5-1 and TRBJ1-2; TRBD1 aligns across 9 bases. Germline V gives CDR1 SGHRS, CDR2 YFSETQ. The V and J ends lost 4 bases and 7 bases, in that order; junction bases with no gene match: 5. This CDR3 is 13 amino acids long. The CDR3 here is CASSLGQGPGYTF. CDR3 nucleotides: TGCGCCAGCAGCCTCGGACAGGGGCCTGGCTACACCTTC.

The chain uses TRBV27 and TRBJ1-2; 7 nucleotides line up with TRBD1. The germline CDR1 and CDR2 sequences are MNHEY and SMNVEV (reference sequence). This CDR3 region has 15 residues. V trimming: 5 bases; J trimming: 4 bases; junction bases outside the gene matches: 10. Here the CDR3 reads CASSPTRQGGYGYTF. In DNA, the CDR3 is TGTGCCAGCAGTCCCACCCGACAGGGAGGCTATGGCTACACCTTC.

The gene calls are TRBV19 and TRBJ1-1; D gene unclear. This CDR3 has 13 residues. Germline CDR1 reads LNHDA; CDR2 reads SQIVND (reference sequence). The V end was cut by 3 bases, the J end by 3 bases, with 8 bases between. CDR3 region: CASSIDTYTEAFF. The DNA of the CDR3 is TGTGCCAGTAGTATTGACACTTACACTGAAGCTTTCTTT.

This clone was recorded only once. This sequence joins TRBV7-8 and TRBJ2-5; no reliable D call. The CDR3 spans 15 residues. Germline V gene sequence: CDR1 SGHVS, CDR2 FQNEAQ. The V and J ends lost 3 bases and 3 bases respectively, with 14 bases between them. This chain's CDR3 is CASSFDMTLKETQYF. CDR3 nucleotides: TGTGCCAGCAGCTTTGACATGACACTCAAAGAGACCCAGTACTTC.

This clone has a single count. This chain connects TRBV11-2 to TRBJ1-6, with TRBD1 as a possible D gene (6 bases). CDR3 size: 15 residues. The germline V gene encodes CDR1 SGHAT and CDR2 FQNNGV. The V gene lost 5 bases and the J gene lost 7 bases, with 15 bases spanning the gap. CDR3 coding DNA: TGTGCCAGCAGCCCGCCCGGGACAAAAAATTCACCCCTCCACTTT. Translation gives CASSPPGTKNSPLHF.

In nucleotides, the CDR3 is TGTGCCAGCAGCGTCAGGGGGCCCAAGAACACTGAAGCTTTCTTT. As protein: CASSVRGPKNTEAFF. The chain recombines TRBV28 with TRBJ1-1, with 8 bases identical to TRBD1. Germline assignment: CDR1 MDHEN and CDR2 SYDVKM. The CDR3 runs to 15 residues. Losses at the gene ends were 6 bases for V and 1 base for J; bases not matched to a gene: 7.

The V call is TRBV5-4, the J call TRBJ1-2; 10 bases line up with TRBD1. Per the germline V gene, CDR1 is SGHNT and CDR2 is YYREEE (reference sequence). The junction had 6 bases not matched to a gene; V was cut back by 4 bases and J by 0 bases. This CDR3 has 16 residues. In nucleotides, the CDR3 is TGTGCCAGCAGCCCCGGGACAGGGGCCGCTAACTATGGCTACACCTTC. Its protein is CASSPGTGAANYGYTF.

This clone is a singleton in its sample. The V and J genes are TRBV6-1 and TRBJ2-5, with D possibly being TRBD1 (5 bases). The CDR3 runs to 14 residues. Germline values: CDR1 MNHNS, CDR2 SASEGT. V was clipped by 4 bases and J by 5 bases, with 14 bases between them. The DNA of the CDR3 is TGTGCCAGCAGTGTGTGGCAGGGAATGGAGACCCAGTACTTC. It specifies CASSVWQGMETQYF.

This chain joins TRBV5-1 and TRBJ2-3; 10 nucleotides agree with TRBD2. Germline CDR1 SGHRS, CDR2 YFSETQ. This CDR3 is 15 amino acids long. With V trimmed by 3 bases and J by 5 bases, 6 bases remained unmatched. CDR3 nucleotide sequence: TGCGCCAGCAGCTACTCCGGGACTAGCGTAGATACGCAGTATTTT. Translation gives CASSYSGTSVDTQYF.

Only one count was recorded for this clone. This sequence joins TRBV30 and TRBJ1-3; no reliable D call. This CDR3 is built from 12 residues. Looked up from germline, CDR1 is GTSNPN and CDR2 is SVGIG (reference sequence). V lost 8 bases to trimming and J lost 0 bases, with 8 bases between them. The CDR3 DNA is TGTGCCACGAGAGCCTCTGGAAACACCATATATTTT. This sequence encodes CATRASGNTIYF. Supplemented by reference TRBV30 and TRBJ1-3, the full variable domain reads SQTIHQWPATLVQPVGSPLSLECTVEGTSNPNLYWYRQAAGRGLQLLFYSVGIGQISSEVPQNLSASRPQDRQFILSSKKLLLSDSGFYLCATRASGNTIYFGEGSWLTVV.

The chain carries TRBV4-2 and TRBJ1-1, with D perhaps TRBD1 (5 bases). The CDR3 covers 13 residues. V shed 4 bases and J shed 2 bases, with 8 bases lying between them. Germline values: CDR1 LGHNA, CDR2 YNFKEQ. The chain's CDR3 is CASSPQGNTEAFF. As DNA, the CDR3 is TGTGCCAGCAGCCCTCAGGGAAACACTGAAGCTTTCTTT.

V and J are TRBV9 and TRBJ2-1, with 8 bases identical to TRBD2. Unmatched junction bases numbered 11, after V lost 3 bases and J lost 6 bases. CDR1 is SGDLS and CDR2 is YYNGEE in the germline V gene. The length of the CDR3 is 16 residues. This CDR3 reads CASSAGGTAALNEQFF. CDR3 DNA: TGTGCCAGCAGCGCGGGGGGGACCGCTGCCCTCAATGAGCAGTTCTTC.

The chain is built from TRBV9 and TRBJ2-6; TRBD2 matches at 13 bases. There are 17 residues in the CDR3. CDR1 is SGDLS and CDR2 is YYNGEE in the germline V gene. The trim removed 3 bases at V and 3 bases at J, leaving 3 bases unmatched. CDR3 in DNA: TGTGCCAGCAGCGAGGGACTAGCGGGAAGTGGGGCCAACGTCCTGACTTTC. Translating gives CASSEGLAGSGANVLTF.

CDR3 region: CASSAGLAGGKFSYNEQFF. Written as DNA, the CDR3 is TGTGCCAGCAGCGCGGGACTAGCGGGGGGGAAATTCTCCTACAATGAGCAGTTCTTC. The chain links TRBV5-4 to TRBJ2-1; 16 positions match TRBD2. CDR1 SGHNT and CDR2 YYREEE come from the germline V gene (reference sequence). The junction had 7 bases not matched to a gene; V was cut back by 4 bases and J by 0 bases. CDR3 length: 19 amino acids. Complete variable domain (other parts from reference TRBV5-4 and TRBJ2-1): ETGVTQSPTHLIKTRGQQVTLRCSSQSGHNTVSWYQQALGQGPQFIFQYYREEENGRGNFPPRFSGLQFPNYSSELNVNALELDDSALYLCASSAGLAGGKFSYNEQFFGPGTRLTVL.

The chain uses TRBV19 and TRBJ1-1; no firm D call. Germline-derived CDR1 and CDR2 are LNHDA and SQIVND (reference sequence). This CDR3 has 13 residues. The V end was cut by 7 bases, the J end by 3 bases, with 12 bases between. The CDR3 protein is CASKDVAYTEAFF. DNA of the CDR3: TGTGCCAGTAAAGATGTTGCGTACACTGAAGCTTTCTTT.

This sequence joins TRBV11-1 and TRBJ2-7; 7 bases are shared with TRBD1. CDR1 is SGHAT, CDR2 FQDESV, per germline (reference sequence). CDR3 size: 14 residues. Unmatched junction bases numbered 4, after V lost 2 bases and J lost 3 bases. The CDR3 protein is CASSLTGTVYEQYF. The CDR3, as DNA: TGTGCCAGCAGCTTAACAGGGACAGTCTACGAGCAGTACTTC.

The chain links TRBV23-1 to TRBJ2-7, with TRBD1 identical over 9 bases. TRBV23-1 is an open reading frame, and its role is uncertain. Losses at the gene ends were 2 bases for V and 5 bases for J; bases not matched to a gene: 10. CDR3 length: 16 amino acids. CDR3 sequence reads: CASSQGRPRDRDEQYF. CDR3 sequence (DNA): TGCGCCAGCAGTCAAGGACGCCCCCGGGACAGGGACGAGCAGTACTTC.

This clone has a handful of counts. The J gene is TRBJ1-5, the V gene TRBV5-6; possible D gene TRBD1, 5 bases. Looked up from germline, CDR1 is SGHDT and CDR2 is YYEEEE. The CDR3 length is 16 residues. Trimming took 1 base from V and 4 from J, leaving 15 bases between them. The CDR3 loop is CASSLSRGALNQPQHF. The CDR3 nucleotides read TGTGCCAGCAGCTTGTCCCGTGGGGCGTTGAATCAGCCCCAGCATTTT.

V gene TRBV5-6 combines with J gene TRBJ1-2; D may be TRBD1 (5 bases). This CDR3 has 15 amino acids. The V end lost 0 bases, the J end lost 3 bases, and 12 bases lay between the germline ends. Per germline, CDR1 SGHDT and CDR2 YYEEEE. CDR3 protein: CASSLDRRDYYGYTF. Here the CDR3 DNA reads TGTGCCAGCAGCTTGGACAGGAGGGACTACTATGGCTACACCTTC.

DNA of the CDR3: TGTGCCAGCAGCGTAAGTACGGGACTAGCAGCAGATACGCAGTATTTT. Amino acid sequence: CASSVSTGLAADTQYF. J is TRBJ2-3 and V is TRBV9, with 9 nucleotides matching TRBD2. V lost 1 base, J lost 4 bases, and 7 bases stayed unmatched. The CDR3 is 16 amino acids. The germline V gene encodes CDR1 SGDLS and CDR2 YYNGEE.

V gene TRBV28 combines with J gene TRBJ1-2; D unclear. CDR1 MDHEN and CDR2 SYDVKM come from the germline V gene. Trimming cost V 2 bases and J 7 bases, with 11 bases left between them. The CDR3 consists of 13 residues. The CDR3 nucleotides are TGTGCCAGCAGTTTAGTCAGTGTTACTGGCTACACCTTC. Translated, it gives CASSLVSVTGYTF.

The gene calls are TRBV7-9 and TRBJ2-5; 7 nucleotides agree with TRBD1. The germline V gene has CDR1 SEHNR and CDR2 FQNEAQ (reference sequence). The J segment lost 4 bases and the V segment lost 4 bases, leaving 3 bases of the junction unmatched. CDR3 length: 13 amino acids. CDR3 loop: CASSSTGVETQYF. The DNA for the CDR3 is TGTGCCAGCAGCTCAACAGGGGTAGAGACCCAGTACTTC.

This chain links TRBV6-1 with TRBJ1-2; possible D gene TRBD1, 6 bases. Germline values: CDR1 MNHNS, CDR2 SASEGT. CDR3 length equals 15 residues. V lost 3 bases and J lost 4, with 15 bases in between. This CDR3 reads CASSDSTGRGYGYTF. The CDR3 nucleotides are TGTGCCAGCAGTGACTCTACAGGGCGCGGCTATGGCTACACCTTC.

Turning to this clone: Relative to the germline gene, one junction end is altered; a read error may explain this. The rearrangement uses TRBV7-9 and TRBJ2-7; TRBD2 agrees at 14 bases. This CDR3 has 12 residues. Germline CDR1 is SEHNR and CDR2 is FQNEAQ (reference sequence). CDR3 sequence (DNA): TGTGCCAGCAGCGAAGGACTAGCGGGAGGTTCATTC. Protein sequence: CASSEGLAGGSF.

This chain connects TRBV5-6 to TRBJ2-3, with 8 bases lining up with TRBD2. The CDR3 sequence is 16 residues long. V gave up 1 base and J gave up 11 bases; unmatched junction bases: 15. The germline CDR1 and CDR2 sequences are SGHDT and YYEEEE. Here the CDR3 reads CASSLRLIAGPEEQYF. The CDR3 DNA is TGTGCCAGCAGCTTGCGTTTAATAGCGGGGCCCGAGGAGCAGTATTTT. Drawing the rest from reference TRBV5-6 and TRBJ2-3, the complete variable domain is DAGVTQSPTHLIKTRGQQVTLRCSPKSGHDTVSWYQQALGQGPQFIFQYYEEEERQRGNFPDRFSGHQFPNYSSELNVNALLLGDSALYLCASSLRLIAGPEEQYFGPGTRLTVL.

This chain connects TRBV27 to TRBJ2-1; weak D call: TRBD2 (6 bases). The germline V and J ends were trimmed by 4 bases and 5 bases, with 18 bases remaining between them. Per the germline V gene, CDR1 is MNHEY and CDR2 is SMNVEV (reference sequence). The CDR3 loop spans 16 amino acids. CDR3 nucleotide sequence: TGTGCCAGCAGTTCCCTAATGGGGGGACTGCACAATGAGCAGTTCTTC. This translates into CASSSLMGGLHNEQFF.

The chain is built from TRBV5-4 and TRBJ2-6; D perhaps matches TRBD2 (6 bases). Trimming took 3 bases from V and 6 from J, leaving 10 bases between them. Germline V CDR1 and CDR2: SGHNT, YYREEE (reference sequence). This CDR3 has 14 amino acids. CDR3 region: CASSSGLLANVLTF. The DNA for the CDR3 is TGTGCCAGCAGCTCGGGACTCCTGGCCAACGTCCTGACTTTC. Supplemented by reference TRBV5-4 and TRBJ2-6, the full variable domain reads ETGVTQSPTHLIKTRGQQVTLRCSSQSGHNTVSWYQQALGQGPQFIFQYYREEENGRGNFPPRFSGLQFPNYSSELNVNALELDDSALYLCASSSGLLANVLTFGAGSRLTVL.

As concerns this clone: One end of the junction is discordant with germline, which a read error may explain. This chain links TRBV7-9 with TRBJ2-7; 13 bases are shared with TRBD2. Germline V gives CDR1 SEHNR, CDR2 FQNEAQ (reference sequence). The CDR3 has 15 residues. The CDR3 protein is CSSSFTSGRAHEQYF. CDR3 DNA: TGTTCCAGCAGCTTCACTAGCGGGAGGGCCCACGAGCAGTACTTC.

The chain recombines TRBV5-6 with TRBJ2-3; D is undetermined. Germline lookup yields CDR1 SGHDT and CDR2 YYEEEE. Trimming took off 0 bases at V and 0 bases at J, with 11 bases between the two ends. The CDR3 runs 16 residues. CDR3 residues: CASSLAGQESTDTQYF. The CDR3 DNA is TGTGCCAGCAGCTTGGCCGGTCAGGAAAGCACAGATACGCAGTATTTT.